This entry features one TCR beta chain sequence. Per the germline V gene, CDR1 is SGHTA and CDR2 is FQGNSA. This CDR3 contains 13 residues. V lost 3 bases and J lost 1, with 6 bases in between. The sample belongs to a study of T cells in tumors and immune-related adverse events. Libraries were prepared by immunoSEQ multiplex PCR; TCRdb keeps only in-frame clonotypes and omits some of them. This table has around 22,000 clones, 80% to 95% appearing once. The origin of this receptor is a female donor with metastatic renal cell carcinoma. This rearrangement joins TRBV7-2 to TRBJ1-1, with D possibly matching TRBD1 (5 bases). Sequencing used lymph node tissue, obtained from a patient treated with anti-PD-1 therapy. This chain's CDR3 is CASSFQGNTEAFF. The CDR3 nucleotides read TGTGCCAGCAGCTTCCAGGGGAACACTGAAGCTTTCTTT.